Listed below are T cell receptor beta chains from one sample, sequenced in a study of blood T cells in healthy people across ages. TCRdb re-called the 5' RACE reads with MiXCR, one entry per CDR3 protein. The repertoire includes 1.5 million to 2 million distinct CDR3 sequences, roughly 30% of them detected once, and 7.7% sits in the top ten. Specimen: blood. The source is a woman aged 25 to 39 in good health. Both conserved end residues are part of each CDR3. Fields, in order: CDR3 protein, CDR3 DNA, D gene, J gene, clone size, V gene, CDR3 length. D genes are given only for firm matches. Clone size is stated in some rows and not others, as once, few, many or a class when expanded.

CASSLVGTVGGDGYTF TGTGCCAGCAGCTTAGTCGGGACCGTTGGTGGGGATGGCTACACCTTC - TRBJ1-2 - TRBV7-2 16
CASSRQGVQPQHF TGTGCCAGCAGTCGACAGGGCGTCCAGCCCCAGCATTTT TRBD1 TRBJ1-5 - TRBV2 13
CASSQDKGTEQYF TGCGCCAGCAGCCAAGATAAGGGTACCGAGCAGTACTTC - TRBJ2-7 few TRBV4-1 13
CASSLVFIPGETQYF TGTGCCAGCAGCTTAGTATTCATCCCTGGAGAGACCCAGTACTTC - TRBJ2-5 few TRBV7-2 15
CASRREGARQTVPQHF TGTGCCAGCAGGAGGGAGGGGGCGCGGCAGACGGTGCCCCAGCATTTT TRBD1 TRBJ1-5 many TRBV6-1 16
CASSLAGVTEAFF TGTGCCAGCAGCTTAGCAGGGGTCACTGAAGCTTTCTTT - TRBJ1-1 many TRBV7-6 13
CASSPSPSGRLDNEQFF TGTGCCAGCTCACCATCTCCAAGCGGGAGATTGGACAATGAGCAGTTCTTC TRBD2 TRBJ2-1 once TRBV18 17
CSSSKQGTGYGYTF TGTTCCAGCAGCAAACAGGGGACCGGCTATGGCTACACCTTC TRBD1 TRBJ1-2 - TRBV7-9 14
CSASRLAAYGQYF TGCAGTGCTAGCCGACTAGCGGCCTACGGGCAGTACTTC TRBD2 TRBJ2-7 - TRBV20-1 13
CASSFGVQGQTQYF TGTGCCAGCAGCTTCGGGGTCCAGGGACAGACCCAGTACTTC - TRBJ2-5 - TRBV11-2 14
CAWRGSIYREAFF TGTGCCTGGAGAGGGAGCATCTACAGGGAAGCTTTCTTT - TRBJ1-1 - TRBV30 13
CASSLESRDRGEQYF TGTGCCAGCAGCTTAGAGAGCCGGGACAGGGGCGAGCAGTACTTC TRBD1 TRBJ2-7 few TRBV11-2 15
CASSLRQGADGTDYGYTF TGCGCCAGCAGCTTGAGGCAGGGGGCGGATGGGACCGATTATGGCTACACCTTC TRBD1 TRBJ1-2 few TRBV5-1 18
CASTLVQGSDEQFF TGTGCCAGCACCTTAGTCCAGGGGTCGGATGAGCAGTTCTTC - TRBJ2-1 - TRBV7-9 14
CAWRITSGQETQYF TGTGCCTGGAGGATTACTAGCGGCCAAGAGACCCAGTACTTC TRBD2 TRBJ2-5 few TRBV30 14
CASSRISSGGADNEQFF TGTGCCAGCAGCCGCATATCTAGCGGGGGGGCGGACAATGAGCAGTTCTTC TRBD2 TRBJ2-1 - TRBV7-3 17
CASSLTTSDTQYF TGTGCCAGCAGCTTAACCACTTCAGATACGCAGTATTTT - TRBJ2-3 - TRBV7-3 13
CASSVSRAGGRTDTQYF TGCGCCAGCAGTGTTAGTAGAGCGGGGGGACGCACAGATACGCAGTATTTT TRBD2 TRBJ2-3 many TRBV10-2 17
CASSAVSPLHF TGTGCCAGCAGTGCCGTATCACCCCTCCACTTT - TRBJ1-6 - TRBV25-1 11
CASTPGVRADVQYF TGTGCCAGCACCCCGGGAGTGAGAGCAGATGTGCAGTATTTT - TRBJ2-3 - TRBV12-3/TRBV12-4 14
CASSLRPRQSQETQYF TGTGCCAGCAGCTTACGTCCCCGACAGTCCCAAGAGACCCAGTACTTC - TRBJ2-5 - TRBV7-8 16
CASRFSGPPDNYEQYF TGTGCCAGCAGGTTTTCAGGTCCCCCCGATAACTACGAGCAGTACTTC - TRBJ2-7 - TRBV28 16
CASSLIPGTSTDTQYF TGCGCCAGCAGCTTGATTCCCGGGACTAGCACAGATACGCAGTATTTT - TRBJ2-3 few TRBV5-1 16
CASSPITGTSGNTDTQYF TGCGCCAGCAGCCCAATCACCGGGACTAGCGGGAACACAGATACGCAGTATTTT TRBD2 TRBJ2-3 - TRBV5-1 18
CASMSSWGGTGELFF TGTGCCAGCATGTCAAGCTGGGGGGGCACCGGGGAGCTGTTTTTT TRBD2 TRBJ2-2 - TRBV6-6 15
CASSSSGGGSSPLHF TGTGCCAGCAGCTCCTCTGGTGGAGGGAGTTCACCCCTCCACTTT - TRBJ1-6 - TRBV7-3 15
CSAGGDPNQPQHF TGCAGTGCAGGGGGGGATCCCAATCAGCCCCAGCATTTT - TRBJ1-5 few TRBV20-1 13